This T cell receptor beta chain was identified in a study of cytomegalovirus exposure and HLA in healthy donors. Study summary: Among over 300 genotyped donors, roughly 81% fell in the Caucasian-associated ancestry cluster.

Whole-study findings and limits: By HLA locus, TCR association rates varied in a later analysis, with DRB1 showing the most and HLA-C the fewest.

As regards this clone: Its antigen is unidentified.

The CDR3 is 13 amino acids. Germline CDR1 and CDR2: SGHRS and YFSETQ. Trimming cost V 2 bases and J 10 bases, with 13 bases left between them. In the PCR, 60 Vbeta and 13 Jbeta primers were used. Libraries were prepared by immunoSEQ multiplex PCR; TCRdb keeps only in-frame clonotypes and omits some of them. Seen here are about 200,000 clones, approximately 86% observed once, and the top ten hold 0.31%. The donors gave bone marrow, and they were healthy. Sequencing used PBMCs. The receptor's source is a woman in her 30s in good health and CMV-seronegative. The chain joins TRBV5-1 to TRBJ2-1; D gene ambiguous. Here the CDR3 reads CASSFSPRLEQFF. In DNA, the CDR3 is TGCGCCAGCAGCTTCTCCCCTAGGTTGGAGCAGTTCTTC. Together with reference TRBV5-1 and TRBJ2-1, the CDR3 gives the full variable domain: KAGVTQTPRYLIKTRGQQVTLSCSPISGHRSVSWYQQTPGQGLQFLFEYFSETQRNKGNFPGRFSGRQFSNSRSEMNVSTLELGDSALYLCASSFSPRLEQFFGPGTRLTVL.